This passage covers 29 T cell receptor beta chains from one sample sequenced in a study of cytomegalovirus exposure and HLA in healthy donors. The PCR was carried out with 60 Vbeta primers and 13 Jbeta primers. Here immunoSEQ multiplex PCR was the method, and the copy in TCRdb shows in-frame clones only, minus some. The sample lists 150,000 to 200,000 clones; roughly 79% were seen once. Sample: PBMCs. These receptors all come from a woman aged 45-60 years in good health and CMV-seropositive.

The chain combines TRBV7-9 with TRBJ2-7; 10 bases line up with TRBD2. The length of the CDR3 is 16 residues. With V trimmed by 3 bases and J by 2 bases, 7 bases remained unmatched. Per germline, CDR1 SEHNR and CDR2 FQNEAQ (reference sequence). The DNA for the CDR3 is TGTGCCAGCAGCTTCGACGCTAGCGGGGGCGCCTACGAGCAGTACTTC. It specifies CASSFDASGGAYEQYF.

The chain couples TRBV28 to TRBJ1-5; no firm D call. Trimming left V 4 bases short and J 0 bases short, with 16 bases between. Germline values: CDR1 MDHEN, CDR2 SYDVKM. This CDR3 has 17 residues. The CDR3 is CASSSPHSGDSNQPQHF. The CDR3 DNA reads as TGTGCCAGCAGTTCACCTCACTCAGGTGATAGCAATCAGCCCCAGCATTTT.

The chain couples TRBV7-2 to TRBJ1-1; no clear D gene. Deletions cut 6 bases from V and 4 bases from J, with 15 bases between. The CDR3 contains 14 residues. The V gene's germline CDR1 is SGHTA and CDR2 FQGNSA. CDR3 residues: CASREVGWSTEAFF. The CDR3 DNA reads TGTGCCAGCAGGGAGGTTGGCTGGAGCACTGAAGCTTTCTTT.

This chain links TRBV2 with TRBJ1-2; perhaps TRBD1 as D (6 bases). Germline lookup yields CDR1 SNHLY and CDR2 FYNNEI. The CDR3 runs 12 residues. V was cut by 3 bases and J by 8 bases, with 10 bases left in between. CDR3 DNA: TGTGCCAGCAGTGAGGGGGGGGGCGGCTACACCTTC. Residues: CASSEGGGGYTF.

This rearrangement joins TRBV4-1 to TRBJ1-3; D is undetermined. Trimming removed 2 bases from V and 2 bases from J, with 13 bases in between. The CDR3 sequence is 16 residues long. Germline V CDR1 and CDR2: MGHRA, YSYEKL. CDR3 coding DNA: TGCGCCAGCAGCCAATATCCCCCCGGGGCTGGAAACACCATATATTTT. Translation: CASSQYPPGAGNTIYF.

The V call is TRBV7-9, the J call TRBJ2-2; 8 bases agree with TRBD2. V trimming: 4 bases; J trimming: 2 bases; junction bases outside the gene matches: 6. In germline, CDR1 is SEHNR, CDR2 FQNEAQ (reference sequence). This CDR3 contains 16 residues. The CDR3 reads CASSSPGGTNTGELFF. For the CDR3, the DNA is TGTGCCAGCAGCTCTCCGGGAGGGACCAACACCGGGGAGCTGTTTTTT.

About this clone: This specimen includes other DNA sequences encoding the same CDR3. The V call is TRBV2, the J call TRBJ2-7; 9 positions agree with TRBD2. This CDR3 spans 16 amino acids. V was pared by 3 bases and J by 0 bases, with 6 bases of the junction left unmatched. Germline CDR1 SNHLY, CDR2 FYNNEI. DNA of the CDR3: TGTGCCAGCAGTGAGCCCAGGACTAGCGACTCCTACGAGCAGTACTTC. The encoded protein is CASSEPRTSDSYEQYF.

The chain employs TRBV5-4 and TRBJ2-5; TRBD1 aligns across 7 bases. Germline V lookup: CDR1 SGHNT, CDR2 YYREEE (reference sequence). With V trimmed by 1 base and J by 4 bases, 7 bases remained unmatched. This CDR3 is built from 15 residues. The CDR3 DNA is TGTGCCAGCAGCTTGCTACAGGGGATCTCAGAGACCCAGTACTTC. Protein product: CASSLLQGISETQYF.

The V gene is TRBV28, the J gene TRBJ1-2; 7 nucleotides agree with TRBD1. Trimming took 2 bases from V and 4 from J; bases not matched to a gene: 13. The CDR3 sequence is 17 residues long. Germline lookup yields CDR1 MDHEN and CDR2 SYDVKM. Here the CDR3 reads CASSLVQGRRIFYGYTF. CDR3 bases: TGTGCCAGCAGTTTAGTACAGGGGCGCCGGATTTTCTATGGCTACACCTTC.

This chain connects TRBV28 to TRBJ1-2, with 7 bases lining up with TRBD1. V lost 8 bases, J lost 3 bases, and 6 bases stayed unmatched. Germline V gives CDR1 MDHEN, CDR2 SYDVKM. The CDR3 is 13 amino acids. The CDR3 sequence is CASGTGTDYGYTF. CDR3 DNA sequence: TGTGCCAGCGGGACCGGGACAGACTATGGCTACACCTTC.

The chain links TRBV25-1 to TRBJ2-5; no clear D. V was pared by 5 bases and J by 4 bases, with 8 bases between. Germline loops: CDR1 MGHDK, CDR2 SYGVNS. The CDR3 has 12 amino acids. The CDR3 here is CASSQALETQYF. DNA of the CDR3: TGTGCCAGCAGTCAGGCGTTAGAGACCCAGTACTTC.

The chain uses TRBV5-3 and TRBJ2-3; weak D call: TRBD2 (6 bases). TRBV5-3 is an ORF, and what it does is uncertain. The CDR3 totals 19 residues. Trimming took 1 base from V and 6 from J, leaving 27 bases between them. For the CDR3, the DNA is TGTGCCAGAAGCTTGTCCCAAATTGGACTGGGACTTCCCTACGATACGCAGTATTTT. Protein: CARSLSQIGLGLPYDTQYF.

The gene calls are TRBV6-1 and TRBJ2-2; TRBD1 matches 8 bases. The CDR3 loop spans 16 amino acids. Germline lookup yields CDR1 MNHNS and CDR2 SASEGT. V dropped 2 bases and J dropped 4; count of bases not matched to a gene: 6. The CDR3 nucleotides read TGTGCCAGCAGTGAACGCGACAGGGGCGGCACCGGGGAGCTGTTTTTT. Protein sequence: CASSERDRGGTGELFF.

This clone was seen more than once but under ten times. This chain joins TRBV4-1 and TRBJ1-5, with 9 bases lining up with TRBD1. Per the germline V gene, CDR1 is MGHRA and CDR2 is YSYEKL. V dropped 5 bases and J dropped 1; count of bases not matched to a gene: 3. This CDR3 comprises 15 residues. This CDR3 reads CASSVGQGSNQPQHF. CDR3 sequence (DNA): TGCGCCAGCAGCGTCGGACAGGGGAGCAATCAGCCCCAGCATTTT.

The chain has TRBV21-1 and TRBJ1-5; the DNA was not compared with TRBD1, the D call given in the table. TRBV21-1 is marked as a pseudogene. CDR3 size: 14 residues. The CDR3 sequence is CASSNRCRSQPQHF. The CDR3 DNA reads TGTGCCAGCAGCAATCGTTGCAGGTCTCAGCCCCAGCATTTT.

V gene TRBV13 combines with J gene TRBJ2-1; TRBD2 matches at 13 bases. Germline CDR1 PRHDT, CDR2 FYEKMQ (reference sequence). This CDR3 region has 17 residues. The V and J ends lost 5 bases and 3 bases, in that order; junction bases with no gene match: 7. CDR3 protein: CASSGTSGTYDYNEQFF. The DNA of the CDR3 is TGTGCCAGCAGCGGGACTAGCGGGACGTACGACTACAATGAGCAGTTCTTC.

The chain is built from TRBV10-2 and TRBJ2-7; 9 bases line up with TRBD1. The V gene's germline CDR1 is WSHSY and CDR2 SAAADI. The CDR3 runs to 14 residues. V shed 6 bases, J shed 4 bases, and the junction held 7 bases outside the gene matches. The CDR3 reads CASRMGQGQYEQYF. CDR3 coding DNA: TGCGCCAGCAGAATGGGACAGGGTCAGTACGAGCAGTACTTC.

This clone was counted only a few times. V is TRBV29-1 and J is TRBJ2-1, with 8 bases identical to TRBD2. This CDR3 has 14 amino acids. The V segment lost 3 bases and the J segment 4 bases; nucleotides outside the gene matches: 5. Germline CDR1 is SQVTM and CDR2 is ANQGSEA. The CDR3 coding sequence is TGCAGCGTTGACCCTAGCGGGCAATACAATGAGCAGTTCTTC. Protein: CSVDPSGQYNEQFF.

The chain uses TRBV19 and TRBJ1-5; 7 bases fit TRBD1. CDR3 length equals 14 residues. The trim removed 9 bases at V and 0 bases at J, leaving 5 bases unmatched. Germline V gives CDR1 LNHDA, CDR2 SQIVND (reference sequence). CDR3 amino acids: CASGGQHSNQPQHF. The CDR3 DNA is TGTGCCAGCGGGGGACAGCATAGCAATCAGCCCCAGCATTTT. Using reference TRBV19 and TRBJ1-5 for the parts outside the CDR3, the full variable domain is DGGITQSPKYLFRKEGQNVTLSCEQNLNHDAMYWYRQDPGQGLRLIYYSQIVNDFQKGDIAEGYSVSREKKESFPLTVTSAQKNPTAFYLCASGGQHSNQPQHFGDGTRLSIL.

The rearrangement links TRBV30 to TRBJ1-2; 10 positions agree with TRBD1. The germline V gene encodes CDR1 GTSNPN and CDR2 SVGIG (reference sequence). V dropped 8 bases and J dropped 5; count of bases not matched to a gene: 8. The CDR3 is 13 amino acids. The CDR3 DNA sequence: TGTGCCAGCACGGGACAGGGGAGGTATGGCTACACCTTC. It specifies CASTGQGRYGYTF.

The gene calls are TRBV9 and TRBJ2-7, with TRBD2 matching 9 bases. CDR1 is SGDLS, CDR2 YYNGEE, per germline. The junction had 5 bases not matched to a gene; V was cut back by 4 bases and J by 6 bases. This CDR3 has 13 residues. CDR3 sequence (DNA): TGTGCCAGCAGCTTGGGACTAGCAGGCGAGCAGTACTTC. Protein: CASSLGLAGEQYF.

The V gene is TRBV6-1, the J gene TRBJ1-5; tentatively, D is TRBD1 (5 bases). The CDR3 totals 16 residues. Germline V lookup: CDR1 MNHNS, CDR2 SASEGT. V was shortened by 4 bases and J by 1 base, with 14 bases between the two germline ends. The CDR3 DNA reads as TGTGCCAGCAGTGTGTCTGGGGGGAGGAGCAATCAGCCCCAGCATTTT. This encodes CASSVSGGRSNQPQHF.

This clone was observed a single time. CDR3 coding DNA: TGCGCCAGCAGCTTACAGCAAGAGACCCAGTACTTC. Encoded protein: CASSLQQETQYF. The chain carries TRBV5-1 and TRBJ2-5; no definite D call. Germline V lookup: CDR1 SGHRS, CDR2 YFSETQ. This CDR3 spans 12 amino acids. Trimming cost V 2 bases and J 2 bases, with 4 bases left between them.

This clone was counted a few times. The chain links TRBV18 to TRBJ2-7; TRBD1 matches at 7 bases. This CDR3 has 13 amino acids. CDR1 is KGHSH and CDR2 is LQKENI in the germline V gene. V gave up 7 bases and J gave up 3 bases; unmatched junction bases: 6. In nucleotides, the CDR3 is TGTGCCAGCTTTAAGACAGGGAGCTACGAGCAGTACTTC. Its translation is CASFKTGSYEQYF.

The CDR3 is CASRKGGGGAKETQYF. CDR3 nucleotide sequence: TGTGCCAGCAGGAAGGGGGGCGGGGGGGCTAAAGAGACCCAGTACTTC. The V gene is TRBV11-2, the J gene TRBJ2-5; 9 positions match TRBD2. Trimming removed 6 bases from V and 3 bases from J; junction bases left unmatched: 11. Germline CDR1 reads SGHAT; CDR2 reads FQNNGV. This CDR3 is 16 amino acids long.

V is TRBV19 and J is TRBJ1-1; D is perhaps TRBD1 (5 bases). The CDR3 contains 15 residues. V lost 6 bases to trimming and J lost 3 bases, with 17 bases between them. Germline CDR1 LNHDA, CDR2 SQIVND (reference sequence). CDR3 protein: CASRSGGGVDTEAFF. The DNA of the CDR3 is TGTGCCAGTAGGAGCGGGGGTGGAGTAGACACTGAAGCTTTCTTT.

The chain is built from TRBV6-5 and TRBJ2-3; D call uncertain. CDR1 and CDR2 (germline): MNHEY, SVGAGI. This CDR3 has 14 amino acids. Trimming left V 8 bases short and J 4 bases short, with 16 bases between. CDR3 in DNA: TGTGCCAGCTCTCGTTACACACGGGCAGATACGCAGTATTTT. It codes for CASSRYTRADTQYF.

The chain recombines TRBV29-1 with TRBJ2-5, with TRBD2 matching over 11 bases. CDR1 SQVTM and CDR2 ANQGSEA come from the germline V gene. V lost 5 bases and J lost 5; bases outside the gene matches: 1. The CDR3 consists of 12 residues. The DNA of the CDR3 is TGCAGCGTTAGACTAGCGGGGGAGACCCAGTACTTC. Translating gives CSVRLAGETQYF. The whole variable domain, filled in from reference TRBV29-1 and TRBJ2-5, reads SAVISQKPSRDICQRGTSLTIQCQVDSQVTMMFWYRQQPGQSLTLIATANQGSEATYESGFVIDKFPISRPNLTFSTLTVSNMSPEDSSIYLCSVRLAGETQYFGPGTRLLVL.

The chain couples TRBV7-8 to TRBJ2-7; weak D call: TRBD2 (5 bases). The CDR3 sequence is 16 residues long. Germline CDR1 and CDR2: SGHVS and FQNEAQ. With 0 bases removed from V and 4 bases from J, the gap between germline ends came to 16 bases. CDR3 protein: CASSLAERLAAYEQYF. In DNA, the CDR3 is TGTGCCAGCAGCTTAGCCGAGAGGCTAGCAGCGTACGAGCAGTACTTC.